The rows below give T cell receptor beta chains drawn from one sample of a study of shared clonotypes between healthy human individuals. TCRdb keeps only in-frame clones here, not all; method: immunoSEQ multiplex PCR. The top ten clones hold approximately 12% of a sample with a few hundred thousand clones, 65% of them seen once. The sequenced material came from memory CD4+ T cells sorted from blood. The receptors shown here come from a man aged 30 to 45 in good health. The CDR3 runs from the conserved cysteine through the conserved F or W. The D gene is left open where the match is weak. Some rows have no size entry. The others give once, few or many, or a class for an expanded clone.

d_call clone_size j_call v_call cdr3_nt cdr3_aa
- large TRBJ1-2 TRBV19 TGTGCCAGTCAGCTTGGGAGCTTAGATGACTATGGCTACACCTTC CASQLGSLDDYGYTF
- - TRBJ2-7 TRBV1 TGCACCAGCAGCCCGGAGGAGGTAGCGGCCTACGAGCAGTACTTC CTSSPEEVAAYEQYF
- - TRBJ2-5 TRBV5-1 TGCGCCAGCAGCTGGACTCCCATGGCCCAAGAGACCCAGTACTTC CASSWTPMAQETQYF
- - TRBJ1-2 TRBV28 TGTGCCAGCACGGGGGGCAAGACCCTTGGCTACACCTTC CASTGGKTLGYTF
TRBD1 - TRBJ1-5 TRBV7-3 TGTGCCAGCAGCTCGACAGGGTTGGGTCAGCCCCAGCATTTT CASSSTGLGQPQHF
TRBD2 - TRBJ2-2 TRBV30 TGTGCCTGGAGGCGACTAGCGGGAGCGCTTACCGGGGAGCTGTTTTTT CAWRRLAGALTGELFF
- - TRBJ1-5 TRBV10-2 TGCGCCAGCAGTGAGCTGGATCAGCCCCAGCATTTT CASSELDQPQHF
- - TRBJ2-5 TRBV6-5 TGTGCCAGCAGCCCACTTTCCGGACAAGAGACCCAGTACTTC CASSPLSGQETQYF
TRBD1 - TRBJ2-5 TRBV7-3 TGTGCCAGCAGCTCCGGGACAGGGAACCAAGAGACCCAGTACTTC CASSSGTGNQETQYF
TRBD1 few TRBJ2-7 TRBV4-3 TGCGCCAGCAGCCAAAGGACAGGGGGTGAGAGCGAGCAGTACTTC CASSQRTGGESEQYF
TRBD2 few TRBJ2-1 TRBV5-1 TGCGCCAGTAAGCGGGAGCGCGACAATGAGCAGTTCTTC CASKRERDNEQFF
TRBD2 - TRBJ2-3 TRBV5-4 TGTGCCAGCAGCTTCAGGGAGGGAGATACGCAGTATTTT CASSFREGDTQYF
- - TRBJ1-4 TRBV28 TGTGCCAGCAGTTTCGGTCAGGGAGGGATGAAACTGTTTTTT CASSFGQGGMKLFF
- - TRBJ2-5 TRBV27 TGTGCCAGCAGTTTATCTATGGGCGGAGGACAAGAGACCCAGTACTTC CASSLSMGGGQETQYF
- - TRBJ2-3 TRBV27 TGTGCCAGCAGTTTTTTAAGGCGGTACACAGATACGCAGTATTTT CASSFLRRYTDTQYF
TRBD2 - TRBJ2-7 TRBV11-3 TGTGCCAGCAGCTCTGGACTAGCGGGGTCCTACGAGCAGTACTTC CASSSGLAGSYEQYF
- - TRBJ2-5 TRBV10-3 TGTGCCATCAGGGCGGGGGAGACCCAGTACTTC CAIRAGETQYF